The entry below gives a single T cell receptor beta chain sequence along with its context. The record originates from a study of blood T cell repertoires in COVID-19. At the level of the study: Italy, Spain and the United States were the sources of the convalescent and acute COVID-19 samples. The cDNA or gDNA used as material had been derived from T cells, B-cell-depleted T cells, or PBMCs.

Original handling: Amplified reference gene primers provided the basis for estimating nucleated cell counts. Repertoires were generated with immunoSEQ multiplex PCR, while TCRdb's copy carries only in-frame clones and drops some. V and J calls plus clone size are reproduced from that table; the DNA served to infer D and trimming. The sample has over 100,000 clones; 86% are singletons. CDR3 length equals 13 residues. V was trimmed by 3 bases and J by 5 bases, leaving 10 bases between them. Germline CDR1 is SGHNT and CDR2 is YYREEE (reference sequence). The origin of this receptor is a middle-aged man with acute or convalescent COVID-19. Specimen: peripheral blood. V usage is TRBV5-4 and J usage is TRBJ2-3; weak D call: TRBD2 (5 bases). The CDR3 nucleotides are TGTGCCAGCAGCTGGACTTCGGTAGATACGCAGTATTTT. Translating it yields CASSWTSVDTQYF.